The clone carrying this T cell receptor beta chain was counted a few times. Its specificity is not known. Construction of TCR beta libraries relied on iRepertoire HTBI primers and on Arm-PCR targeting CDR3 regions. As processed by the authors: The identification of about 68 TRBV and over eleven TRBJ segments was made across samples. TCRdb redid the calling of the multiplex PCR reads with MiXCR, one entry per CDR3 protein. TCRdb's processing, not the authors', yielded these V and J calls. The table shows a few hundred thousand distinct CDR3 sequences, with about 25% occurring only once. The data derive from a study of regulatory T cells in long-lasting Graves disease. This sample's time point: persistent/refractory GD, antithyroid drugs over 5 years with positive TRAb. Scientists built the TCR library using RNA that was extracted from PBMCs. Study-level results: TRBV28, TRBJ1-2 and TRBJ2-5 were segments that persistent disease favored.

V lost 0 bases, J lost 8 bases, and 19 bases lay in between. The CDR3 is 16 amino acids. From germline, CDR1 is MNHEY and CDR2 SVGEGT. The chain employs TRBV6-2 or TRBV6-3 and TRBJ1-2; a weak D match, TRBD1 (6 bases). This TCR came from a female donor with Graves disease. The specimen comprised peripheral blood mononuclear cells (PBMCs), sampled when the disease was refractory, from a patient treated with antithyroid drugs. In DNA, the CDR3 is TGTGCCAGCAGTTACTCGAGGAGGACAGCCAACTTGGGCTACACCTTC. It encodes CASSYSRRTANLGYTF.